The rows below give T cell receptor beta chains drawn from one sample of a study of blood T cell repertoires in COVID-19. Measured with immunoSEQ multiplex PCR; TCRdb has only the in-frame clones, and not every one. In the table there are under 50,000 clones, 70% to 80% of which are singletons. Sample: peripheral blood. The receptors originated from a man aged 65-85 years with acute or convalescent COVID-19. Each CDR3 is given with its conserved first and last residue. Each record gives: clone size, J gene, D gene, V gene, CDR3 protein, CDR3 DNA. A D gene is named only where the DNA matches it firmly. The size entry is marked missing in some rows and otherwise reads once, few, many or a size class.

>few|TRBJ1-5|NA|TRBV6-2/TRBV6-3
CASSSVGLAQPQHF
TGTGCCAGCAGTTCTGTGGGGCTGGCTCAGCCCCAGCATTTT
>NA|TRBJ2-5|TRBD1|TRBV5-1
CASSLGGQGMAETQYF
TGCGCCAGCAGCTTGGGGGGACAGGGGATGGCAGAGACCCAGTACTTC
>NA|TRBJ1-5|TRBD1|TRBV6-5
CASSRQGGQPQHF
TGTGCCAGCAGTCGACAGGGGGGTCAGCCCCAGCATTTT
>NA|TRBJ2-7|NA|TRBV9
CASSVGSSGDIYEQYF
TGTGCCAGCAGCGTAGGGTCCAGCGGCGATATCTACGAGCAGTACTTC
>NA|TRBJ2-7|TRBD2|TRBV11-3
CASSLGGGAEQYF
TGTGCCAGCAGCTTAGGCGGGGGAGCCGAGCAGTACTTC
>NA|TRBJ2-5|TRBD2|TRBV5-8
CASSLTGTTKETQYF
TGTGCCAGCAGCTTAACTGGGACTACCAAAGAGACCCAGTACTTC
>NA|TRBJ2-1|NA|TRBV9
CASSVVTGYNEQFF
TGTGCCAGCAGCGTAGTAACAGGCTACAATGAGCAGTTCTTC
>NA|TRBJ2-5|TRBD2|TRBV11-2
CASSPPLAGETQYF
TGTGCCAGCAGCCCGCCGCTAGCGGGGGAGACCCAGTACTTC
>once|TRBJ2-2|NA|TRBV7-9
CASSPDPNTGELFF
TGTGCCAGCTCCCCAGATCCGAACACCGGGGAGTTGTTTTTT
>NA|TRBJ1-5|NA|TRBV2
CASSELSSSNQPQHF
TGTGCCAGCAGTGAACTATCTTCAAGCAATCAGCCCCAGCATTTT
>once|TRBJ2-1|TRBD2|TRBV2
CASRPTSGRAVGEQFF
TGTGCCAGCCGTCCGACTAGCGGGAGGGCCGTGGGTGAGCAGTTCTTC
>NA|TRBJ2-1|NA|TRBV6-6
CASSPSQGRSSYNEQFF
TGTGCCAGCAGTCCGTCGCAGGGGCGAAGCTCCTACAATGAGCAGTTCTTC
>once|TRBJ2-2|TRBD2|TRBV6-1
CASSEIYASGTATGELFF
TGTGCCAGCAGTGAAATATACGCTAGCGGGACAGCCACCGGGGAGCTGTTTTTT
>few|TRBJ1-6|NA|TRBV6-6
CASSYPEDNSPLHF
TGTGCCAGCAGTTACCCGGAGGATAATTCACCCCTCCACTTT
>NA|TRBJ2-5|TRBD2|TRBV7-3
CASSFGGGETQYF
TGTGCCAGCAGCTTTGGGGGAGGGGAGACCCAGTACTTC
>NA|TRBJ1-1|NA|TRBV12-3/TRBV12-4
CASSQYRVGAFF
TGTGCCAGCAGTCAATACAGGGTCGGGGCTTTCTTT
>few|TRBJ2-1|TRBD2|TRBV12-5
CASGTSPLLAGGLSYNEQFF
TGTGCTAGTGGTACTTCCCCACTACTAGCGGGAGGGCTTTCGTACAATGAGCAGTTCTTC
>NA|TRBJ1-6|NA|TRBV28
CASIPQSSYNSPLHF
TGTGCCAGCATCCCACAGAGCTCCTATAATTCACCCCTCCACTTT
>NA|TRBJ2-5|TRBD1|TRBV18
CASSFNRGQETQYF
TGTGCCAGCTCATTTAACAGGGGCCAAGAGACCCAGTACTTC
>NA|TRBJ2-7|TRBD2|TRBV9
CASSPGLAGGSYEQYF
TGTGCCAGCAGCCCGGGACTAGCGGGAGGCTCCTACGAGCAGTACTTC
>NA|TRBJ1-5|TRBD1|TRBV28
CASSRGTGDNQPQHF
TGTGCCAGCAGTCGCGGGACAGGGGACAATCAGCCCCAGCATTTT
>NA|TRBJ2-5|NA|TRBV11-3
CASSLGDSGWETQYF
TGTGCCAGCAGCTTAGGAGACTCGGGGTGGGAGACCCAGTACTTC
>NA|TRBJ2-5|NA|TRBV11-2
CASRSGETQYF
TGTGCCAGCAGGTCAGGAGAGACCCAGTACTTC
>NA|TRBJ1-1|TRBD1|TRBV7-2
CASSLTGEGTEAFF
TGTGCCAGCAGCCTGACAGGGGAAGGCACTGAAGCTTTCTTT
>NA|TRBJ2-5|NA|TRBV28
CASSDAGSFTETQYF
TGTGCCAGCAGTGACGCGGGATCTTTTACGGAGACCCAGTACTTC
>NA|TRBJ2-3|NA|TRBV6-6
CASIPPGTDTQYF
TGTGCCAGCATCCCTCCAGGCACAGATACGCAGTATTTT
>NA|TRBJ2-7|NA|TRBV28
CASSIGQPYEQYF
TGTGCCAGCAGTATCGGACAACCCTACGAGCAGTACTTC
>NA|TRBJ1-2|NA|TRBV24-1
CATSLSNYGYTF
TGTGCCACCAGTCTCTCTAACTATGGCTACACCTTC
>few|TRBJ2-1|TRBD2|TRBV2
CASTELAASYNEQFF
TGTGCCAGCACCGAACTAGCGGCCTCCTACAATGAGCAGTTCTTC
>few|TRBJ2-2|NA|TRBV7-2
CASSLDGGLFGELFF
TGTGCCAGCAGCTTAGACGGGGGGCTTTTCGGGGAGCTGTTTTTT
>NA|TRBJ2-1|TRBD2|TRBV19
CASRSGLAGLNEQFF
TGTGCCAGTAGATCGGGACTAGCGGGACTCAATGAGCAGTTCTTC
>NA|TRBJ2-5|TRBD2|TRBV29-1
CSVEDFGGMKTQYF
TGCAGCGTTGAAGATTTCGGGGGGATGAAGACCCAGTACTTC
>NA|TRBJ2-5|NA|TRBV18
CASSPPNSPQETQYF
TGTGCCAGCTCACCACCAAACAGCCCCCAAGAGACCCAGTACTTC
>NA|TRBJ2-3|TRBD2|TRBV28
CASSSYGLAVTDTQYF
TGTGCCAGCAGTTCCTATGGACTAGCGGTGACAGATACGCAGTATTTT
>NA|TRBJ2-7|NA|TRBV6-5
CASSSNWGLVYEQYF
TGTGCCAGCAGCTCCAATTGGGGGCTTGTCTACGAGCAGTACTTC
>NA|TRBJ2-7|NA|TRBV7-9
CASSLAGAYEQYF
TGTGCCAGCAGCTTAGCGGGGGCTTACGAGCAGTACTTC
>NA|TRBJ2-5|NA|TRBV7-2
CASSVTRWETQYF
TGTGCCAGCAGCGTAACGAGGTGGGAGACCCAGTACTTC
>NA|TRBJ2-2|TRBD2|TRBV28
CASSSLASGINTGELFF
TGTGCCAGCAGTTCCCTGGCTAGCGGGATAAACACCGGGGAGCTGTTTTTT
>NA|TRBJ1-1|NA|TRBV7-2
CASSLGGGQTTEAFF
TGTGCCAGCAGCTTAGGTGGGGGACAAACCACTGAAGCTTTCTTT
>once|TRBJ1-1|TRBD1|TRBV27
CASSSRTGWNTEAFF
TGTGCCAGCAGTTCCCGGACAGGTTGGAACACTGAAGCTTTCTTT
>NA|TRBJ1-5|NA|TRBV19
CASSIDMRSNQPQHF
TGTGCCAGTAGTATAGATATGAGGAGCAATCAGCCCCAGCATTTT
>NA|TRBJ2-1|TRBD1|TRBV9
CASSAWDRGYEQFF
TGTGCCAGCAGCGCTTGGGACAGGGGATATGAGCAGTTCTTC